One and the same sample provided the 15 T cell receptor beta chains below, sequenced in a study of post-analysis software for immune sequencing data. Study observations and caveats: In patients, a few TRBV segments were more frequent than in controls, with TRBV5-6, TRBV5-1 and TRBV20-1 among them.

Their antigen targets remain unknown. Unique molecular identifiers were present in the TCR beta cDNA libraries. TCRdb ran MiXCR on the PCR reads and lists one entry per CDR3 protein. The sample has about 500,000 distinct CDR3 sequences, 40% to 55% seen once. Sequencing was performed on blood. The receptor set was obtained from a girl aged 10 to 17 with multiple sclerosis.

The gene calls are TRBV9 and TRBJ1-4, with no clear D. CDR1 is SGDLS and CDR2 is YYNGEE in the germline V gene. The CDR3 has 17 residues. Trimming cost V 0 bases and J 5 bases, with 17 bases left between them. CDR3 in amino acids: CASSVDGVATTNEKLFF. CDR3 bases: TGTGCCAGCAGCGTAGACGGAGTCGCCACTACGAATGAAAAACTGTTTTTT.

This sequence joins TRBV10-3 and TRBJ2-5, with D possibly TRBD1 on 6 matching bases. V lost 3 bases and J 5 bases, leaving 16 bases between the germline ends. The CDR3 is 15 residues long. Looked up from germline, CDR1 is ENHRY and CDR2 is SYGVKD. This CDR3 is CAISDVNQRGETQYF. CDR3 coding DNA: TGTGCCATCAGTGATGTGAACCAAAGGGGGGAGACCCAGTACTTC.

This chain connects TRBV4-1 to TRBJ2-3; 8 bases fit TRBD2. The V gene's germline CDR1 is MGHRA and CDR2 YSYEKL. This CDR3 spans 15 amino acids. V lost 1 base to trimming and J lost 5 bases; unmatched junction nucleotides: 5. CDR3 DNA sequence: TGCGCCAGCAGCCAAGTGAGCGGGAGTGTAGATACGCAGTATTTT. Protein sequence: CASSQVSGSVDTQYF.

The CDR3 DNA follows: TGCAGTCCTGGTAGGGACAGGGGGAGGGACACTGAAGCTTTCTTT. This codes for CSPGRDRGRDTEAFF. The J gene is TRBJ1-1, the V gene TRBV20-1, with 11 nucleotides matching TRBD1. The CDR3 contains 15 residues. The J segment lost 3 bases and the V segment lost 8 bases, leaving 11 bases of the junction unmatched. The germline gives CDR1 DFQATT, CDR2 SNEGSKA (reference sequence).

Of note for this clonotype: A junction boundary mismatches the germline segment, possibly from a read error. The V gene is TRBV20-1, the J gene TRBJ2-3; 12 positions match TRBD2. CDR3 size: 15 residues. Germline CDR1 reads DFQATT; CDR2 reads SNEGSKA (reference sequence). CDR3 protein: CSASTTSGSTGTQYF. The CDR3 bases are TGCAGTGCTAGTACGACTAGCGGGAGCACAGGTACGCAGTATTTT.

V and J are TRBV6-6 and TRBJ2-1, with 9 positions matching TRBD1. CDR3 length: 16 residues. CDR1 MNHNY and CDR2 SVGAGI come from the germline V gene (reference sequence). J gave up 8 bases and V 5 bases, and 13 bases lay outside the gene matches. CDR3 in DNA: TGTGCCAGCAGTCAACCGGGACAGGGACCGGGCGATGAGCAGTTCTTC. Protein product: CASSQPGQGPGDEQFF.

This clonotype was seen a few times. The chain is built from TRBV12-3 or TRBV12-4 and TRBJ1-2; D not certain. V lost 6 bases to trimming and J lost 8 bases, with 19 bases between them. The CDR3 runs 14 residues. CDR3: CASRSGKGLQGYTF. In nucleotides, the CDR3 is TGTGCCAGCAGGAGTGGTAAGGGTCTTCAAGGCTACACCTTC.

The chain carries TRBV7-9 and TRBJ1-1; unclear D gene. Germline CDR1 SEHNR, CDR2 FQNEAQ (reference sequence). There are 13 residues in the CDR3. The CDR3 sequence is CAGQFPLNTEAFF. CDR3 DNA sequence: TGTGCTGGCCAATTTCCTTTAAACACTGAAGCTTTCTTT. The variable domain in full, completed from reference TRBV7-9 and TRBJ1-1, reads DTGVSQNPRHKITKRGQNVTFRCDPISEHNRLYWYRQTLGQGPEFLTYFQNEAQLEKSRLLSDRFSAERPKGSFSTLEIQRTEQGDSAMYLCAGQFPLNTEAFFGQGTRLTVV.

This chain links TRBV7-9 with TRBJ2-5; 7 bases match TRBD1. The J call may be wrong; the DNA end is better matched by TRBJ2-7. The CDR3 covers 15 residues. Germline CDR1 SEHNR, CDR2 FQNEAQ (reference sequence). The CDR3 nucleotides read TGTGCCAGCAGCTTGGTGGGGACAGCAAGATACGAGCAGTACTTC. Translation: CASSLVGTARYEQYF.

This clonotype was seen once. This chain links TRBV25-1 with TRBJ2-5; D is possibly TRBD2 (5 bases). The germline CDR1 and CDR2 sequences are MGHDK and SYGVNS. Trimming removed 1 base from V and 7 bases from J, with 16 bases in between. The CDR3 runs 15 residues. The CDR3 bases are TGTGCCAGCAGTGAATTTCTAGCTGGCAGGATGACCCAGTACTTC. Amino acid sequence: CASSEFLAGRMTQYF.

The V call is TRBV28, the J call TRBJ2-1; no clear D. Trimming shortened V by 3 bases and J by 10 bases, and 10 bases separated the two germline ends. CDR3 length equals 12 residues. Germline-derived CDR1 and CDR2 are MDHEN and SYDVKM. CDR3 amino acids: CASSFEDSEQFF. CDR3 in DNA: TGTGCCAGCAGTTTTGAAGACTCGGAGCAGTTCTTC.

DNA for the CDR3: TGTGCCAGCAGGGTCCCGGTACAGCCGTTCCTAGGCACCAATTCACCCCTCCACTTT. Encoded protein: CASRVPVQPFLGTNSPLHF. The chain links TRBV28 to TRBJ1-6; no reliable D call. The CDR3 runs 19 residues. The V gene lost 6 bases and the J gene lost 7 bases, with 28 bases spanning the gap. CDR1 and CDR2 from the germline V gene are MDHEN and SYDVKM.

The CDR3 bases are TGTGCCAGCAGCCAGACGGGGGCCGAGCAGTACTTC. Its translation is CASSQTGAEQYF. This chain uses TRBV7-9 with TRBJ2-5, with D possibly called TRBD1 or TRBD2 (6 bases each). The J call may be wrong; the DNA end is better matched by TRBJ2-7. CDR1 and CDR2 from the germline V gene are SEHNR and FQNEAQ (reference sequence). The CDR3 contains 12 residues.

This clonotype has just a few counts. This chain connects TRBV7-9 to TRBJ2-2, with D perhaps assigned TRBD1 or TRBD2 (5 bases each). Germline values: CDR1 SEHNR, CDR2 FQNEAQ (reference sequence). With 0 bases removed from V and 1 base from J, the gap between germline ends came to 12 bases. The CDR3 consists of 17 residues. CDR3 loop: CASSLAPGRLNTGELFF. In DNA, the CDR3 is TGTGCCAGCAGCTTAGCTCCGGGACGCTTGAACACCGGGGAGCTGTTTTTT.

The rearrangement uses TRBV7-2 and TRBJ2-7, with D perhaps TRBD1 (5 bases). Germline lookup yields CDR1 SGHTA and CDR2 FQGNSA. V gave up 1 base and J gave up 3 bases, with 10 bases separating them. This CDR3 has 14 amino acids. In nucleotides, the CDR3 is TGTGCCAGCAGCTTAGACAGGCTAGTCTACGAGCAGTACTTC. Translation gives CASSLDRLVYEQYF.